The next 32 T cell receptor beta chains were all read from a single sample in a study of blood T cell repertoires in COVID-19 (dated by TCRdb to about 2020). The library was prepared using the immunoSEQ multiplex PCR assay. TCRdb obtained this table from immuneACCESS and retained in-frame rearrangements with V and J assigned. These tables miss some clones; where compared with another copy, unresolved V genes account for less than half of the shortfall, and the remainder is unexplained. The sample table shows about 150,000 clones, and approximately 82% are seen once. The ten largest clones take up roughly 10% of the sample. The sample consisted of peripheral blood. The source of these receptors is a woman of 80 years or more with active or convalescent COVID-19.

The genes are TRBV5-1 and TRBJ2-4; 9 bases match TRBD1. Germline V lookup: CDR1 SGHRS, CDR2 YFSETQ. V dropped 4 bases and J dropped 8; count of bases not matched to a gene: 7. The CDR3 is 14 amino acids. The CDR3 is CASSRIQGADIQYF. DNA of the CDR3: TGCGCCAGCAGCAGAATACAGGGGGCGGACATTCAGTACTTC. Using reference TRBV5-1 and TRBJ2-4 for the parts outside the CDR3, the full variable domain is KAGVTQTPRYLIKTRGQQVTLSCSPISGHRSVSWYQQTPGQGLQFLFEYFSETQRNKGNFPGRFSGRQFSNSRSEMNVSTLELGDSALYLCASSRIQGADIQYFGAGTRLSVL.

The chain joins TRBV11-2 to TRBJ1-1; 7 bases map to TRBD1. The germline gives CDR1 SGHAT, CDR2 FQNNGV. J gave up 1 base and V 6 bases, and 5 bases lay outside the gene matches. The CDR3 extends over 14 amino acids. CDR3 coding DNA: TGTGCCAGCAGACAGACAGGGCCGAACACTGAAGCTTTCTTT. Amino acid sequence: CASRQTGPNTEAFF. The whole variable domain, filled in from reference TRBV11-2 and TRBJ1-1, reads EAGVAQSPRYKIIEKRQSVAFWCNPISGHATLYWYQQILGQGPKLLIQFQNNGVVDDSQLPKDRFSAERLKGVDSTLKIQPAKLEDSAVYLCASRQTGPNTEAFFGQGTRLTVV.

This sequence joins TRBV7-2 and TRBJ2-7; D is possibly TRBD2 (5 bases). The length of the CDR3 is 15 residues. CDR1 SGHTA and CDR2 FQGNSA come from the germline V gene. The ends were cut back, 5 bases at V and 5 bases at J, with 19 bases in the middle. CDR3 in DNA: TGTGCCAGCAGCGTCAATTCCGGGTCGGGGAACGAGCAGTACTTC. Translating it yields CASSVNSGSGNEQYF.

The chain recombines TRBV12-3 or TRBV12-4 with TRBJ1-1, with 7 nucleotides matching TRBD1. J gave up 4 bases and V 7 bases, and 6 bases lay outside the gene matches. The CDR3 extends over 13 amino acids. The CDR3 region is CASKGDSSTEAFF. CDR3 bases: TGTGCCAGCAAGGGGGACAGCAGCACTGAAGCTTTCTTT.

This chain joins TRBV3-1 (or the pseudogene TRBV3-2) and TRBJ1-1; 8 nucleotides agree with TRBD1. Germline loops: CDR1 LGHDT, CDR2 YNNKEL (reference sequence). CDR3 length: 12 amino acids. J gave up 1 base and V 8 bases, and 0 bases lay outside the gene matches. The CDR3 here is CASGTGNTEAFF. CDR3 nucleotides: TGTGCCAGCGGGACAGGGAACACTGAAGCTTTCTTT.

The chain is built from TRBV2 and TRBJ2-7; D may be TRBD1 (6 bases). The CDR3 loop spans 13 amino acids. Trimming removed 3 bases from V and 3 bases from J, with 9 bases in between. Germline V gene lookup returns CDR1 SNHLY and CDR2 FYNNEI. CDR3 sequence: CASSEYRVYEQYF. In DNA form, the CDR3 reads TGTGCCAGCAGTGAGTACAGGGTCTACGAGCAGTACTTC.

This clone appeared a few times. The chain has TRBV28 and TRBJ1-4; D gene ambiguous. Germline V gene lookup returns CDR1 MDHEN and CDR2 SYDVKM. This CDR3 comprises 14 residues. The V gene lost 6 bases and the J gene lost 5 bases, with 13 bases spanning the gap. The CDR3: CASSQGSGNEKLFF. Written as DNA, the CDR3 is TGTGCCAGCAGCCAAGGGAGTGGGAATGAAAAACTGTTTTTT.

The table lists this clone with a few counts. The chain uses TRBV15 and TRBJ1-3; 9 nucleotides match TRBD1. After removal of 2 bases from V and 3 bases from J, the junction contained 5 bases not matched to a gene. This CDR3 has 16 residues. Germline V gene data show CDR1 as LNHNV and CDR2 as YYDKDF (reference sequence). The CDR3 DNA is TGTGCCACCAGCAGATCCGGGACAGGGATTGGAAACACCATATATTTT. Translated, it gives CATSRSGTGIGNTIYF.

This CDR3 is CASSRLAGAGTDTQYF. The CDR3 nucleotides are TGCGCCAGCAGCCGACTAGCGGGAGCGGGGACAGATACGCAGTATTTT. V usage is TRBV5-1 and J usage is TRBJ2-3; 12 nucleotides match TRBD2. The germline V gene has CDR1 SGHRS and CDR2 YFSETQ. The junction had 6 bases not matched to a gene; V was cut back by 4 bases and J by 3 bases. This CDR3 contains 16 residues. Using reference TRBV5-1 and TRBJ2-3 for the parts outside the CDR3, the full variable domain is KAGVTQTPRYLIKTRGQQVTLSCSPISGHRSVSWYQQTPGQGLQFLFEYFSETQRNKGNFPGRFSGRQFSNSRSEMNVSTLELGDSALYLCASSRLAGAGTDTQYFGPGTRLTVL.

The genes are TRBV7-9 and TRBJ1-3, with D maybe TRBD1 (5 bases). V gave up 2 bases and J gave up 4 bases, with 12 bases separating them. The CDR3 has 15 residues. Per the germline V gene, CDR1 is SEHNR and CDR2 is FQNEAQ (reference sequence). The CDR3 nucleotides are TGTGCCAGCAGCTTAAGGGGCAGCAAAGGAAACACCATATATTTT. This sequence encodes CASSLRGSKGNTIYF.

This clone came up once. This rearrangement joins TRBV18 to TRBJ2-3, with a possible D match to TRBD2 (6 bases). V was clipped by 6 bases and J by 3 bases, with 19 bases between them. CDR1 KGHSH and CDR2 LQKENI come from the germline V gene. This CDR3 has 16 amino acids. The CDR3 reads CASSRSLGGETDTQYF. Written as DNA, the CDR3 is TGTGCCAGCTCGCGAAGTCTGGGGGGAGAGACAGATACGCAGTATTTT.

This sequence joins TRBV5-4 and TRBJ1-1, with TRBD1 matching over 9 bases. From germline, CDR1 is SGHNT and CDR2 YYREEE (reference sequence). CDR3 length equals 15 residues. With 4 bases clipped from V and 10 bases from J, the junction kept 14 bases outside the gene matches. The CDR3 loop reads CASSTKKGQGEIAFF. The CDR3 nucleotides read TGTGCCAGCAGCACCAAAAAGGGACAGGGTGAAATAGCTTTCTTT.

In DNA, the CDR3 is TGCGCCAGCAGCCCCGACAGTTACAATGAGCAGTTCTTC. Its translation: CASSPDSYNEQFF. The J gene is TRBJ2-1, the V gene TRBV5-1; maybe TRBD1 (5 bases). Germline CDR1 and CDR2: SGHRS and YFSETQ. Deletions cut 4 bases from V and 4 bases from J, with 9 bases between. This CDR3 contains 13 residues.

This clone occurred a few times. Other DNA sequences from this sample encode an identical CDR3 as well. This chain links TRBV7-9 with TRBJ1-4; D is ambiguous. From germline, CDR1 is SEHNR and CDR2 FQNEAQ (reference sequence). The CDR3 totals 14 residues. Trimming removed 5 bases at V and 4 bases at J, with 11 bases between. CDR3 region: CASSLPGLNEKLFF. The CDR3 DNA follows: TGTGCCAGCAGCCTACCAGGACTTAATGAAAAACTGTTTTTT.

This clone was found once. This rearrangement joins TRBV27 to TRBJ2-7, with D maybe TRBD1 (6 bases). Trimming left V 6 bases short and J 2 bases short, with 14 bases between. Germline V gene lookup returns CDR1 MNHEY and CDR2 SMNVEV (reference sequence). The CDR3 loop spans 14 amino acids. DNA of the CDR3: TGTGCCAGCAGCAACGACAGGATTGCCTACGAGCAGTACTTC. It codes for CASSNDRIAYEQYF.

The chain uses TRBV4-1 and TRBJ2-1, with 10 nucleotides matching TRBD2. Germline lookup yields CDR1 MGHRA and CDR2 YSYEKL. CDR3 length: 18 amino acids. The V segment lost 0 bases and the J segment 0 bases; nucleotides outside the gene matches: 5. The CDR3 bases are TGCGCCAGCAGCCAAGAAGTAGCGGGAGGTAACTCCTACAATGAGCAGTTCTTC. Its protein is CASSQEVAGGNSYNEQFF.

For this clone: The same CDR3 is also encoded by other DNA sequences in this sample. The V and J genes are TRBV9 and TRBJ2-7; D possibly corresponds to TRBD2 (5 bases). V was clipped by 0 bases and J by 1 base, with 5 bases between them. The germline V gene has CDR1 SGDLS and CDR2 YYNGEE. This CDR3 is 13 amino acids long. CDR3 DNA: TGTGCCAGCAGCGTAGGCGGGTCCTACGAGCAGTACTTC. It translates to CASSVGGSYEQYF.

V usage is TRBV7-6 and J usage is TRBJ1-4; D may be TRBD1 (5 bases). V dropped 1 base and J dropped 5 bases, with 11 bases sitting between them. CDR1 is SGHVS and CDR2 is FNYEAQ in the germline V gene. CDR3 length: 15 amino acids. The chain's CDR3 is CASSLGPGRNEKLFF. The CDR3 DNA reads as TGTGCCAGCAGCTTAGGTCCAGGGCGGAATGAAAAACTGTTTTTT. The whole variable domain, filled in from reference TRBV7-6 and TRBJ1-4, reads GAGVSQSPRYKVTKRGQDVALRCDPISGHVSLYWYRQALGQGPEFLTYFNYEAQQDKSGLPNDRFSAERPEGSISTLTIQRTEQRDSAMYRCASSLGPGRNEKLFFGSGTQLSVL.

This clone was detected only a few times. DNA of the CDR3: TGTGCCAGTAGTTCCCAGGCCGCGGGAGGGGCTCACAATGAGCAGTTCTTC. It translates to CASSSQAAGGAHNEQFF. V and J are TRBV19 and TRBJ2-1; 9 bases fit TRBD2. V lost 5 bases and J lost 5; bases outside the gene matches: 13. The CDR3 contains 17 residues. Germline CDR1 reads LNHDA; CDR2 reads SQIVND (reference sequence).

This clone was observed a few times. The chain carries TRBV3-1 (or the pseudogene TRBV3-2) and TRBJ1-2, with a possible D match to TRBD1 (6 bases). The germline gives CDR1 LGHDT, CDR2 YNNKEL (reference sequence). The CDR3 covers 14 residues. Trimming stripped 2 bases from V and 4 bases from J, with 11 bases between. The CDR3 is CASSQYGQFYGYTF. CDR3 coding DNA: TGTGCCAGCAGCCAATATGGACAGTTCTATGGCTACACCTTC.

This chain uses TRBV7-9 with TRBJ1-2, with D tentatively TRBD1 (5 bases). CDR1 is SEHNR and CDR2 is FQNEAQ in the germline V gene (reference sequence). The CDR3 contains 15 residues. The germline V and J ends were trimmed by 5 bases and 2 bases, with 15 bases remaining between them. The chain's CDR3 is CASSHALTENYGYTF. The DNA for the CDR3 is TGTGCCAGCAGCCATGCCCTGACAGAAAACTATGGCTACACCTTC.

The chain couples TRBV6-5 to TRBJ2-1; TRBD2 aligns across 8 bases. The CDR3 totals 13 residues. V gave up 2 bases and J gave up 9 bases; unmatched junction bases: 3. The germline gives CDR1 MNHEY, CDR2 SVGAGI. In DNA form, the CDR3 reads TGTGCCAGCAGTTACCCCGCGGGGGGTGAGCAGTTCTTC. Its translation is CASSYPAGGEQFF.

The V and J genes are TRBV5-4 and TRBJ1-2, with 7 bases lining up with TRBD1. V gave up 6 bases and J gave up 2 bases; unmatched junction bases: 10. CDR3 length equals 15 residues. Germline CDR1 reads SGHNT; CDR2 reads YYREEE (reference sequence). The CDR3 protein is CASTQMDRRNYGYTF. The DNA for the CDR3 is TGTGCCAGCACCCAGATGGACAGGAGGAACTATGGCTACACCTTC.

The V and J genes are TRBV7-3 and TRBJ1-1; no clear D gene. V was pared by 4 bases and J by 5 bases, with 11 bases between. The germline V gene encodes CDR1 SGHTA and CDR2 FQGTGA. This CDR3 is 13 amino acids long. CDR3 sequence: CASSSQAGTEAFF. DNA for the CDR3: TGTGCCAGCAGCTCCCAAGCGGGTACTGAAGCTTTCTTT.

This clone has just one count. The chain combines TRBV6-5 with TRBJ1-2, with no clear D. The CDR3 totals 12 residues. Trimming took 2 bases from V and 4 from J, leaving 5 bases between them. Germline V lookup: CDR1 MNHEY, CDR2 SVGAGI. As DNA, the CDR3 is TGTGCCAGCAGTTACGCCGGCTATGGCTACACCTTC. Translated: CASSYAGYGYTF.

The V call is TRBV6-5, the J call TRBJ2-3, with unresolved D. With 5 bases removed from V and 3 bases from J, the gap between germline ends came to 3 bases. The CDR3 is made up of 11 amino acids. Per the germline V gene, CDR1 is MNHEY and CDR2 is SVGAGI. In DNA form, the CDR3 reads TGTGCCAGCAGTCAGACAGATACGCAGTATTTT. Translation: CASSQTDTQYF.

The chain links TRBV24-1 to TRBJ1-3; 9 bases agree with TRBD1. The CDR3 has 19 residues. V trimming: 2 bases; J trimming: 0 bases; junction bases outside the gene matches: 10. CDR1 is KGHDR, CDR2 SFDVKD, per germline. The CDR3 here is CATSDSTPGQGLSGNTIYF. As DNA, the CDR3 is TGTGCCACCAGTGATTCTACTCCGGGACAGGGACTCTCTGGAAACACCATATATTTT.

The V call is TRBV4-2, the J call TRBJ2-1; D is unresolved. The length of the CDR3 is 13 residues. Trimming took off 1 base at V and 5 bases at J, with 6 bases between the two ends. Germline CDR1 is LGHNA and CDR2 is YNFKEQ. CDR3 sequence: CASSQAGHNEQFF. As DNA, the CDR3 is TGTGCCAGCAGCCAAGCTGGCCACAATGAGCAGTTCTTC.

This clone was detected only once. The V and J genes are TRBV19 and TRBJ1-2; TRBD1 might be the D (5 bases). V was shortened by 6 bases and J by 3 bases, with 11 bases between the two germline ends. CDR3 length: 13 amino acids. CDR1 LNHDA and CDR2 SQIVND come from the germline V gene (reference sequence). CDR3 coding DNA: TGTGCCAGTAGAGGGGCCTCGCACTATGGCTACACCTTC. Translation: CASRGASHYGYTF. The full variable domain, rest sourced from reference TRBV19 and TRBJ1-2, is DGGITQSPKYLFRKEGQNVTLSCEQNLNHDAMYWYRQDPGQGLRLIYYSQIVNDFQKGDIAEGYSVSREKKESFPLTVTSAQKNPTAFYLCASRGASHYGYTFGSGTRLTVV.

J is TRBJ1-4 and V is TRBV19; 10 bases line up with TRBD1. The CDR3 covers 18 residues. From germline, CDR1 is LNHDA and CDR2 SQIVND (reference sequence). V dropped 3 bases and J dropped 6; count of bases not matched to a gene: 13. In DNA form, the CDR3 reads TGTGCCAGTAGTATCGCCGGGACAGGGGTTTTTAACGATGAAAAACTGTTTTTT. Protein sequence: CASSIAGTGVFNDEKLFF.

The V gene is TRBV2, the J gene TRBJ1-5; D may be TRBD1 (5 bases). Germline assignment: CDR1 SNHLY and CDR2 FYNNEI. The CDR3 spans 16 residues. The V end lost 1 base, the J end lost 2 bases, and 12 bases lay between the germline ends. The CDR3 spells CASSEDSGYGNQPQHF. The CDR3 DNA sequence: TGTGCCAGCAGTGAAGATTCAGGGTATGGCAATCAGCCCCAGCATTTT.

The chain joins TRBV3-1 (or the pseudogene TRBV3-2) to TRBJ2-3; D is ambiguous. V shed 1 base and J shed 1 base, with 15 bases lying between them. This CDR3 is built from 17 residues. In germline, CDR1 is LGHDT, CDR2 YNNKEL (reference sequence). The DNA for the CDR3 is TGTGCCAGCAGCCAAGCTTCTCCGGTACCGGGCACAGATACGCAGTATTTT. The encoded protein is CASSQASPVPGTDTQYF.